This T cell receptor beta chain is from a study of somatic mutations in cytotoxic T cells in rheumatoid arthritis. Study conclusions and caveats: An age-related increase in CD8+ clonality was seen in rheumatoid arthritis patients but not in healthy controls. Among rheumatoid arthritis patients and age-matched healthy controls, CD8+ T-cell clonality was not significantly different.

Germline V gene sequence: CDR1 LGHNA, CDR2 YSLEER. The length of the CDR3 is 15 residues. V was pared by 4 bases and J by 7 bases, with 19 bases between. Turning to this clone: Its antigen remains unknown.

Assay: immunoSEQ multiplex PCR; the TCRdb copy retains only in-frame clones and omits some. Among tens of thousands of clones listed, just over 85% were seen once. This clonotype was sampled from a woman aged 45 to 65 in good health. The chain has TRBV4-3 and TRBJ1-2, with a tentative D call TRBD1 (5 bases). The specimen was CD8+ T cells sorted from blood. In nucleotides, the CDR3 is TGCGCCAGCAGCCGAGTTGGGAAGGGGCTCGCTGGCTACACCTTC. Amino acid sequence: CASSRVGKGLAGYTF.